This TCR beta chain was recorded in a study of T cells in Graves' hyperthyroidism and ophthalmopathy. RNA transcripts yielded amplified TCR beta CDR3 regions. In the first-round RT-PCR of the TCR CDR3, the HTBI primer set was used. One entry per CDR3 protein results from TCRdb running MiXCR on the multiplex PCR reads. The top ten hold roughly 30% of the sample, which has hundreds of thousands of distinct CDR3 sequences, less than 25% seen once. This clonotype was seen only a few times. Diagnostic assessment was based on clinical symptoms, serum thyroxine and TRAb, thyroid ultrasound and orbital computed tomography. With 1 base removed from V and 1 base from J, the gap between germline ends came to 10 bases. The germline gives CDR1 LNHDA, CDR2 SQIVND (reference sequence). The CDR3 is 15 residues long.

The chain recombines TRBV19 with TRBJ1-1; a weak D match, TRBD1 (6 bases). The clonotype originates from a man aged 25-40 years with Graves' ophthalmopathy. The sequencing sample was made of blood. This CDR3 reads CASSIVGGPNTEAFF. The CDR3 coding sequence is TGTGCCAGTAGTATAGTCGGGGGCCCGAACACTGAAGCTTTCTTT.